Listed below are T cell receptor beta chains from one sample, sequenced in a study of control samples from healthy donors and cancer patients. Clones were sequenced by immunoSEQ multiplex PCR, and TCRdb holds only the in-frame ones, with some missing. This table holds tens of thousands of clones, 80% to 95% found once. The specimen was PBMCs. The receptors come from a woman aged 40 to 55 with head and neck cancer. The CDR3 runs from the conserved cysteine through the conserved F or W. The order of the fields is J gene, V gene, D gene, clone size, CDR3 protein, CDR3 DNA. D genes are given only for firm matches. A row's size may be missing; if present it is once, few, many or a size class.

TRBJ2-7	TRBV19	TRBD2	NA	CASSMASGGKDEQYF	TGTGCCAGTAGTATGGCTAGCGGAGGGAAGGACGAGCAGTACTTC
TRBJ1-6	TRBV30	TRBD1	NA	CAWSAGTGASPLHF	TGTGCCTGGAGTGCCGGGACAGGGGCATCACCCCTCCACTTT
TRBJ1-6	TRBV10-1	NA	NA	CASSETWGTSPLHF	TGCGCCAGCAGTGAGACATGGGGGACCTCACCCCTCCACTTT
TRBJ1-6	TRBV29-1	NA	NA	CSVVVAGGGNSPLHF	TGCAGCGTTGTCGTTGCGGGCGGGGGTAATTCACCCCTCCACTTT
TRBJ1-1	TRBV5-6	NA	NA	CASSLERGYTEAFF	TGTGCCAGCAGCTTGGAAAGGGGTTACACTGAAGCTTTCTTT
TRBJ2-1	TRBV18	TRBD2	NA	CASSPSSGSHNEQFF	TGTGCCAGCTCACCATCCAGCGGGAGTCACAATGAGCAGTTCTTC
TRBJ1-1	TRBV5-1	NA	NA	CASSLSRTAGTEAFF	TGCGCCAGCAGCTTGTCACGGACAGCGGGGACTGAAGCTTTCTTT
TRBJ2-1	TRBV5-1	TRBD2	NA	CASSPAGTSGYNEQFF	TGCGCCAGCAGCCCTGCCGGGACTAGCGGTTACAATGAGCAGTTCTTC
TRBJ1-1	TRBV5-1	TRBD1	NA	CASGPGAGGQMNTEAFF	TGCGCCAGCGGCCCAGGGGCAGGGGGCCAGATGAACACTGAAGCTTTCTTT
TRBJ1-1	TRBV28	TRBD1	few	CASIKARGIETEAFF	TGTGCCAGCATCAAGGCCAGGGGGATAGAGACTGAAGCTTTCTTT
TRBJ2-7	TRBV12-1	NA	NA	CASKGPSGTYEQYF	TGTGCCAGCAAGGGACCAAGCGGGACCTACGAGCAGTACTTC
TRBJ2-7	TRBV30	TRBD1	NA	CAWSDPGQTVYEQYF	TGTGCCTGGAGTGATCCGGGACAGACAGTCTACGAGCAGTACTTC
TRBJ1-2	TRBV14	TRBD1	NA	CASSHPDRAGYTF	TGTGCCAGCAGCCACCCGGACAGGGCTGGCTACACCTTC
TRBJ2-3	TRBV13	TRBD2	NA	CASSLTSGWLDTQYF	TGTGCCAGCAGCTTGACTAGCGGGTGGCTTGATACGCAGTATTTT
TRBJ2-2	TRBV29-1	NA	NA	CSARESNGELFF	TGCAGCGCCCGGGAGAGCAACGGGGAGCTGTTTTTT
TRBJ2-1	TRBV24-1	NA	NA	CATSDFQTSYNEQFF	TGTGCCACCAGTGATTTCCAGACAAGCTACAATGAGCAGTTCTTC
TRBJ1-5	TRBV30	NA	NA	CAWSLRGNQPQHF	TGTGCCTGGAGTTTACGGGGCAATCAGCCCCAGCATTTT
TRBJ2-5	TRBV20-1	NA	NA	CSASWRRVQETQYF	TGCAGTGCTAGTTGGCGGCGGGTCCAAGAGACCCAGTACTTC
TRBJ2-7	TRBV5-1	NA	once	CASSLEGGPEQYF	TGCGCCAGCAGCTTGGAAGGGGGGCCCGAGCAGTACTTC
TRBJ2-3	TRBV10-1	TRBD1	NA	CASSGTVTDTQYF	TGCGCCAGCAGCGGGACAGTCACAGATACGCAGTATTTT